This TCR beta chain was found in a study of shared clonotypes between healthy human individuals. The overall study: Each donor had three CD4 naive, three CD4 memory, two CD8 naive and one CD8 memory plate.

Germline V gives CDR1 LGHNA, CDR2 YSLEER. V was shortened by 3 bases and J by 3 bases, with 12 bases between the two germline ends. The CDR3 consists of 14 residues. Naive-designated CD8 cells lacked CD45RO, were positively enriched for CCR7, and omitted terminally differentiated effector memory CD45RA+ cells. Produced via immunoSEQ multiplex PCR; TCRdb's table is partial and in-frame only. The sample records some 2.1 million clones, approximately 92% being singletons. The receptor was isolated from a man aged 18 to 35 in good health. Some clones in this sample may be carry-over from other donors' samples. The rearrangement links TRBV4-3 to TRBJ2-7, with D perhaps assigned TRBD1 or TRBD2 (5 bases each). The specimen was naive CD8+ T cells from PBMCs. The CDR3 DNA reads as TGCGCCAGCAGCCACCTTGGGGACGGCTACGAGCAGTACTTC. It encodes CASSHLGDGYEQYF.